A single sample is the source of the 7 T cell receptor beta chains below, sequenced in a study of T cell repertoires in cytomegalovirus infection. Their target antigens are unknown. TCRdb re-derived calls from the reads in MiXCR, one entry per CDR3 protein. The table has around 900,000 distinct CDR3 sequences, approximately 30% seen once. The material was cultured CD8+ T cells from PBMCs, obtained from culture after CMV antigen stimulation. All receptors derive from a human donor in good health (CMV status not recorded). Some clones in this sample may be carry-over from other donors' samples.

This clonotype was found a few times. J is TRBJ2-1 and V is TRBV11-2; the D gene could be TRBD1 or TRBD2 (6 bases each). V was shortened by 8 bases and J by 5 bases, with 13 bases between the two germline ends. Germline V gene lookup returns CDR1 SGHAT and CDR2 FQNNGV. The CDR3 has 13 amino acids. The CDR3 spells CASGGQLDNEQFF. The CDR3 bases are TGTGCCAGCGGGGGGCAACTTGACAATGAGCAGTTCTTC.

This clonotype has more than one count but fewer than ten. The gene calls are TRBV6-5 and TRBJ1-2; D might be TRBD1 (5 bases). Germline values: CDR1 MNHEY, CDR2 SVGAGI. V shed 5 bases and J shed 3 bases, with 16 bases lying between them. This CDR3 is built from 15 residues. The CDR3 DNA follows: TGTGCCAGCAGTGGGAAATGGGGCAGTCACTATGGCTACACCTTC. Its translation is CASSGKWGSHYGYTF.

This clonotype was observed a few times. The chain recombines TRBV7-6 with TRBJ1-4, with D perhaps TRBD1 (5 bases). The CDR3 covers 15 residues. Between the trimmed V and J ends, which lost 3 bases and 7 bases, there was a span of 15 bases. Looked up from germline, CDR1 is SGHVS and CDR2 is FNYEAQ. CDR3 in DNA: TGTGCCAGCAGCTTGGTGGCAGGGAACGGTGAAAAACTGTTTTTT. This encodes CASSLVAGNGEKLFF.

The J gene is TRBJ2-2, the V gene TRBV27; 8 bases line up with TRBD1. There are 17 residues in the CDR3. V lost 6 bases to trimming and J lost 3 bases; unmatched junction nucleotides: 12. Germline V gives CDR1 MNHEY, CDR2 SMNVEV (reference sequence). CDR3 in DNA: TGTGCCAGCAGCCCGCCCCCGGGACAGGACTACACCGGGGAGCTGTTTTTT. Its translation: CASSPPPGQDYTGELFF.

This clonotype was counted only a few times. The CDR3 is CASSRQGTTEAFF. The CDR3 DNA is TGTGCCAGCAGTAGGCAGGGGACCACTGAAGCTTTCTTT. This rearrangement joins TRBV6-5 to TRBJ1-1, with D perhaps TRBD1 (6 bases). V lost 5 bases and J 4 bases, leaving 11 bases between the germline ends. Looked up from germline, CDR1 is MNHEY and CDR2 is SVGAGI. This CDR3 region has 13 residues.

This rearrangement joins TRBV12-5 to TRBJ2-1; maybe TRBD2 (5 bases). The germline V gene has CDR1 LGHNT and CDR2 FRNRAP. The length of the CDR3 is 14 residues. V was trimmed by 3 bases and J by 4 bases, leaving 10 bases between them. CDR3 amino acids: CASGFDGVYNEQFF. CDR3 in DNA: TGTGCTAGTGGTTTCGACGGGGTATACAATGAGCAGTTCTTC.

This clonotype was found a few times. This chain connects TRBV7-2 to TRBJ2-3; D call uncertain. V dropped 1 base and J dropped 2 bases, with 13 bases sitting between them. The CDR3 is made up of 16 amino acids. Germline V gene sequence: CDR1 SGHTA, CDR2 FQGNSA. CDR3 sequence reads: CASSLESPVPTDTQYF. CDR3 DNA sequence: TGTGCCAGCAGCTTAGAATCTCCGGTCCCCACAGATACGCAGTATTTT.